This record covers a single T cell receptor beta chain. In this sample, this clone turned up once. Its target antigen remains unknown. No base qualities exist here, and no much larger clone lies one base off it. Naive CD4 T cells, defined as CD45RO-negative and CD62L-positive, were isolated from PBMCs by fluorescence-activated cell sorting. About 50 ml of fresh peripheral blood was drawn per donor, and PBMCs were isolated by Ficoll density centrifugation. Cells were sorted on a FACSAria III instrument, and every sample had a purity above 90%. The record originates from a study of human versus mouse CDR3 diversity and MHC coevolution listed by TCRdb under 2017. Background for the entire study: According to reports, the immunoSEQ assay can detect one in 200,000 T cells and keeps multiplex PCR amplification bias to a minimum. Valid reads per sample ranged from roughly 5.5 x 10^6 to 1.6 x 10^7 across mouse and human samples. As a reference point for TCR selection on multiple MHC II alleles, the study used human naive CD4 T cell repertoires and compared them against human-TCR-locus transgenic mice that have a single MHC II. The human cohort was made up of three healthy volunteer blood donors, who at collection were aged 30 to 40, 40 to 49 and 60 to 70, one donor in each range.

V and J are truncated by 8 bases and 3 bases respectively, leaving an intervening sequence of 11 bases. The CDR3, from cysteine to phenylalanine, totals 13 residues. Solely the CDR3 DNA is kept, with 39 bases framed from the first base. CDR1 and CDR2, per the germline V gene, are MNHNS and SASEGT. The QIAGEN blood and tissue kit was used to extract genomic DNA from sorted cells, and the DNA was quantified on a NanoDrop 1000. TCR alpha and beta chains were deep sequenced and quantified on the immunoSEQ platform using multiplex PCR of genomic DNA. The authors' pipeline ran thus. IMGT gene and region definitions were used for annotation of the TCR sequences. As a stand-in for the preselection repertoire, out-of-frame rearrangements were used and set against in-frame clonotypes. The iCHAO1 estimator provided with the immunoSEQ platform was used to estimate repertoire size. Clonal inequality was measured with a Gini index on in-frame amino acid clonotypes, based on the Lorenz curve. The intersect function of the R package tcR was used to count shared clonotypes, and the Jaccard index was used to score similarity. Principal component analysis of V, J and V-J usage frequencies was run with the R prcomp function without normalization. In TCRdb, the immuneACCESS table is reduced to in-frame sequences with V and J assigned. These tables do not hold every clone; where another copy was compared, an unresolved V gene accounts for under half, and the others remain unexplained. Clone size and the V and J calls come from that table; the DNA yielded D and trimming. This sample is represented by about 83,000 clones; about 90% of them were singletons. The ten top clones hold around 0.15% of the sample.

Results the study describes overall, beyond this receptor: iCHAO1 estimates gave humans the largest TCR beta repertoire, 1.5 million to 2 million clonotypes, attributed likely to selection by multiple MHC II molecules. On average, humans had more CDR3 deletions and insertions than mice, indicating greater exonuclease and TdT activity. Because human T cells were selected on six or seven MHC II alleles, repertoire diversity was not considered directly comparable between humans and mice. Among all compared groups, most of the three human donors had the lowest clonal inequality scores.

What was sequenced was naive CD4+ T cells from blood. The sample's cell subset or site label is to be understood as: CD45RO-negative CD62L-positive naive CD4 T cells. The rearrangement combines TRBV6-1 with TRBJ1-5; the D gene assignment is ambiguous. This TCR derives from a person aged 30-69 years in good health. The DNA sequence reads TGTGCCAGCGAGCGGCAGATCAATCAGCCCCAGCATTTT. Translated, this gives CASERQINQPQHF.